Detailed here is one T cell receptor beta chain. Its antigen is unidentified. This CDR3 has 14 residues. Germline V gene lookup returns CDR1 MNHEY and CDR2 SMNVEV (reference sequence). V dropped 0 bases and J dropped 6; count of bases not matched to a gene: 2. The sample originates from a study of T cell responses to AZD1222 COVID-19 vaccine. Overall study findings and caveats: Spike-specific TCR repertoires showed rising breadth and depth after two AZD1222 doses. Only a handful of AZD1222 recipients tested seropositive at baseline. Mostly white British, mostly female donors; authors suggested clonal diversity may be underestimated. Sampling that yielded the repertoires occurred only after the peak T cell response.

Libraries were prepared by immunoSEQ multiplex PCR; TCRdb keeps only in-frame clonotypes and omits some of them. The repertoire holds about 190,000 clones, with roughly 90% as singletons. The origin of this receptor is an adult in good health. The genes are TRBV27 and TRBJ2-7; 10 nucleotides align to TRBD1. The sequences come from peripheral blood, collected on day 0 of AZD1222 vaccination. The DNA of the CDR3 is TGTGCCAGCAGTTTATCGGGACAGGGGACCGAGCAGTACTTC. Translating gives CASSLSGQGTEQYF.